The T cell receptor (beta chain) described here comes from a study of blood T cell repertoires in COVID-19. Study details: The samples span acute and convalescent COVID-19 from the United States, Italy and Spain. In each case, the material was cDNA or gDNA derived from T cells, B-cell-depleted T cells, or PBMCs.

V lost 3 bases to trimming and J lost 8 bases, with 10 bases between them. CDR1 is WNHNN, CDR2 SYGVQD, per germline (reference sequence). The CDR3 loop spans 13 amino acids. Libraries were prepared by immunoSEQ multiplex PCR; TCRdb keeps only in-frame clonotypes and omits some of them. The sample has 150,000 or so clones; about 80% are singletons. Sequencing was carried out using peripheral blood. The source of this sequence is a woman aged 60 to 75 with acute or convalescent COVID-19. This rearrangement joins TRBV10-1 to TRBJ1-4; D is possibly TRBD1 (6 bases). CDR3 nucleotide sequence: TGCGCCAGCAGTGACCGGGACACCGAAAAACTGTTTTTT. Amino acids: CASSDRDTEKLFF.